This TCR beta chain was observed in a study of blood T cells in healthy people across ages. This clonotype was picked up many times. CDR3 length: 13 residues. CDR1 ENHRY and CDR2 SYGVKD come from the germline V gene. J gave up 3 bases and V 4 bases, and 3 bases lay outside the gene matches. A sample-barcoded 5' primer and a J-beta primer mix were used in a second PCR of roughly 7 to 11 cycles. TCRdb re-derived calls from the 5' RACE reads in MiXCR, one entry per CDR3 protein. The sample carries 800,000 to 950,000 distinct CDR3 sequences, 25% to 30% recorded once. The same specimen was also included in a second study, on T cells of mothers and their children. From that second work: Thymic selection shapes TCR recombination output similarly in related and unrelated pairs.

The chain employs TRBV10-3 and TRBJ2-7, with 7 bases identical to TRBD2. The receptor was derived from a woman in her 40s in good health. The sequenced material came from blood. The CDR3 DNA follows: TGTGCCATCAGTGCATCGGGAGGCTACGAGCAGTACTTC. This translates into CAISASGGYEQYF.